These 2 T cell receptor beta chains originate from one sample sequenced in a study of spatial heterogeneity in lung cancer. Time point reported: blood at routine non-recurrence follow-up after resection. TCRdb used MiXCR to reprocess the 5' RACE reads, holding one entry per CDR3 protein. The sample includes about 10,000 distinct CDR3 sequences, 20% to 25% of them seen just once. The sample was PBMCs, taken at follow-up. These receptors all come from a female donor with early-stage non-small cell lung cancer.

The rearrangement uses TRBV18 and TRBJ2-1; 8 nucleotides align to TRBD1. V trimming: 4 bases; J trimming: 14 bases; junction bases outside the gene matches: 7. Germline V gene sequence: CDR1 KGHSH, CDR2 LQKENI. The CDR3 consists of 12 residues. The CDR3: CASSLSQGVEFF. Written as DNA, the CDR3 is TGTGCCAGCTCACTATCACAGGGGGTTGAGTTCTTC.

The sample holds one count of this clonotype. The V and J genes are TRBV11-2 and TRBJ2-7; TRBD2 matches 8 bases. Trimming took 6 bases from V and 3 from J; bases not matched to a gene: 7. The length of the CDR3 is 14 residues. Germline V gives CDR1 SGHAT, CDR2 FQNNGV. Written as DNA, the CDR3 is TGTGCCAGCAGTCCCGTAGCGGGGATCTACGAGCAGTACTTC. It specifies CASSPVAGIYEQYF.